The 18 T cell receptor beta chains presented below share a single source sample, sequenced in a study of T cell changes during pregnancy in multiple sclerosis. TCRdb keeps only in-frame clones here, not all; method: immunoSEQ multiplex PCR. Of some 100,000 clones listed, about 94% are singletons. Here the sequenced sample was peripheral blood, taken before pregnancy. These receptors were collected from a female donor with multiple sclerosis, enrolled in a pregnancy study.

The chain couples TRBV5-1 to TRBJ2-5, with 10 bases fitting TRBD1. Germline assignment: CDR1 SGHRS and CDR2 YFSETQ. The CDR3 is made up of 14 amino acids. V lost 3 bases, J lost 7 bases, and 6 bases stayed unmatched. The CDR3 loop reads CASSSWGQGSTQYF. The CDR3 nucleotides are TGCGCCAGCAGCTCCTGGGGACAGGGGTCGACCCAGTACTTC. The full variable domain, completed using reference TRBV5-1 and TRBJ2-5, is KAGVTQTPRYLIKTRGQQVTLSCSPISGHRSVSWYQQTPGQGLQFLFEYFSETQRNKGNFPGRFSGRQFSNSRSEMNVSTLELGDSALYLCASSSWGQGSTQYFGPGTRLLVL.

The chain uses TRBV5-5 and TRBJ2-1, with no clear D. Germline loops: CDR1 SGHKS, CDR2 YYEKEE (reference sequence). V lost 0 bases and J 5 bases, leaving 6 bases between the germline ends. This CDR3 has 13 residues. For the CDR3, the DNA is TGTGCCAGCAGCTTGGCAACACACAATGAGCAGTTCTTC. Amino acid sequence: CASSLATHNEQFF. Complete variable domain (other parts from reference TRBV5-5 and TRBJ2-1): DAGVTQSPTHLIKTRGQQVTLRCSPISGHKSVSWYQQVLGQGPQFIFQYYEKEERGRGNFPDRFSARQFPNYSSELNVNALLLGDSALYLCASSLATHNEQFFGPGTRLTVL.

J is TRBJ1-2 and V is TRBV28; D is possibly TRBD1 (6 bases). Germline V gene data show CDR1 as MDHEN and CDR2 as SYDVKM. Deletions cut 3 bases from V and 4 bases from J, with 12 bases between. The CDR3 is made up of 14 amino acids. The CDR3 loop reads CASSFGTGTYGYTF. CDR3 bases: TGTGCCAGCAGTTTTGGTACAGGGACCTATGGCTACACCTTC.

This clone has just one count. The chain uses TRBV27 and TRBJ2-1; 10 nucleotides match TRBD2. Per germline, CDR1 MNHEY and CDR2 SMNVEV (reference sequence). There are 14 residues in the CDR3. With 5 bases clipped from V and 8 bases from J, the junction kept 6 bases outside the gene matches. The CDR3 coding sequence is TGTGCCAGCAGTCATAGCGGGAGGTTGGATGAGCAGTTCTTC. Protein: CASSHSGRLDEQFF.

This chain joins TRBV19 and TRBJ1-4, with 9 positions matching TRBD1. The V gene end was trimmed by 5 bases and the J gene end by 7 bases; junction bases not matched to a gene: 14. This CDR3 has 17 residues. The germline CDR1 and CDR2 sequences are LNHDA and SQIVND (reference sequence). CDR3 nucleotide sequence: TGTGCCAGTAGTCCGGGGACAGGGAAGGCTTTGAGTGAAAAACTGTTTTTT. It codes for CASSPGTGKALSEKLFF.

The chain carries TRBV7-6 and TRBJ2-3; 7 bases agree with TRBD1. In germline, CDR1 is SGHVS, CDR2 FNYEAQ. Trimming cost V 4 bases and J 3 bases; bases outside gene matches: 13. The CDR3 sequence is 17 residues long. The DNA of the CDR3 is TGTGCCAGCAGCTCCGGCTCAGGCAGGGGGAAAACAGATACGCAGTATTTT. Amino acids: CASSSGSGRGKTDTQYF.

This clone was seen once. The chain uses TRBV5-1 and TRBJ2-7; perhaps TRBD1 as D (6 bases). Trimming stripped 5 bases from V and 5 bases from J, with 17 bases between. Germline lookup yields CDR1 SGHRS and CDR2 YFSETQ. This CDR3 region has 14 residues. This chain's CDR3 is CASRGLSGDNEQYF. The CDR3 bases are TGCGCCAGCAGAGGTTTGTCAGGGGACAACGAGCAGTACTTC.

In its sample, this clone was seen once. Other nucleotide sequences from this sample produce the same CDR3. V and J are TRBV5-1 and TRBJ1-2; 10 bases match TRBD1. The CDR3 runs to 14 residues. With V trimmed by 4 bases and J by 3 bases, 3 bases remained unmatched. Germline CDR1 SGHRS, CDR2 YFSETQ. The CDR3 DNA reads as TGCGCCAGCAGCCGGACAGGGGGTGACTATGGCTACACCTTC. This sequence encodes CASSRTGGDYGYTF.

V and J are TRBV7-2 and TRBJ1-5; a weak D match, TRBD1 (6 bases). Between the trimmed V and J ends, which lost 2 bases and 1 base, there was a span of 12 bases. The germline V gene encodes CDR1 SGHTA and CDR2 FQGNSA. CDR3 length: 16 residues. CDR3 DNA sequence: TGTGCCAGCAGCTTATTGCCTAGGGGGAGCAATCAGCCCCAGCATTTT. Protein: CASSLLPRGSNQPQHF.

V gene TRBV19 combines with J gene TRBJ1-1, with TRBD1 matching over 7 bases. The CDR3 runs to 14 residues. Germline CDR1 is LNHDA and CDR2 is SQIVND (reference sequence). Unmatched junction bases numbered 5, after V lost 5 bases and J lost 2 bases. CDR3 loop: CASSLQGTNTEAFF. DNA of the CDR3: TGTGCCAGTAGTTTACAGGGGACTAACACTGAAGCTTTCTTT.

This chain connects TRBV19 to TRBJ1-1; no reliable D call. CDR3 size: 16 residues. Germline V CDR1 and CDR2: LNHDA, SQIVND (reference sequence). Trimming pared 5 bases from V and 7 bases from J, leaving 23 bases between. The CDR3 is CASSSLRVGELGEAFF. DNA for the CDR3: TGTGCCAGTAGTTCCCTACGGGTTGGGGAGTTGGGTGAAGCTTTCTTT.

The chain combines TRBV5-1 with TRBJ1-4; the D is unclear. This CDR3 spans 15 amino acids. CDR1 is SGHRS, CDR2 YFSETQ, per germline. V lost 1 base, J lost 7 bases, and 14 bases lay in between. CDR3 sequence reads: CASSLSGYGGEKLFF. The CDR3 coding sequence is TGCGCCAGCAGCTTGTCGGGGTATGGAGGTGAAAAACTGTTTTTT.

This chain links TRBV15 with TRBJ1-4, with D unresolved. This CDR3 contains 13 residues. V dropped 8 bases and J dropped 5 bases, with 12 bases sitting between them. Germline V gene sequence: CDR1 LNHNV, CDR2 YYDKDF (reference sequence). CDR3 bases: TGTGCCACCCGCCACCCGGGAAATGAAAAACTGTTTTTT. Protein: CATRHPGNEKLFF.

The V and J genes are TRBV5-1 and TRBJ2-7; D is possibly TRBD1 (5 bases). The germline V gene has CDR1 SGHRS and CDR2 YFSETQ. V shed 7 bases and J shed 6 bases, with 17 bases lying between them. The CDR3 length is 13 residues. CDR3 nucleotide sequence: TGCGCCAGCGGGCAGGGCCCTAGAGGCGAGCAGTACTTC. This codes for CASGQGPRGEQYF.

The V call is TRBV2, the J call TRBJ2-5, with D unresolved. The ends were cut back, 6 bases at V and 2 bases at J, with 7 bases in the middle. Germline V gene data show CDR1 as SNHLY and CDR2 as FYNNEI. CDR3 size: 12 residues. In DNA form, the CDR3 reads TGTGCCAGCAGCGAATCGCAAGAGACCCAGTACTTC. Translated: CASSESQETQYF.

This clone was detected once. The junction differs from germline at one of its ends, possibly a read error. The CDR3 DNA follows: TGCGCCAGCCGCTTTCCAGGAGGTGAAAAACTGTTTTTT. Translating gives CASRFPGGEKLFF. V gene TRBV5-1 combines with J gene TRBJ1-4; D not certain. Looked up from germline, CDR1 is SGHRS and CDR2 is YFSETQ. The CDR3 has 13 residues.

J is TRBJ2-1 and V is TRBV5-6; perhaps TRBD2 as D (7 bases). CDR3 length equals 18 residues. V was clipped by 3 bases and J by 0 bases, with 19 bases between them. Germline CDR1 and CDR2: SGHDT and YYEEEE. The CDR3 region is CASSWGGRRSSSYNEQFF. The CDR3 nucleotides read TGTGCCAGCAGCTGGGGGGGGCGACGGTCGAGCTCCTACAATGAGCAGTTCTTC. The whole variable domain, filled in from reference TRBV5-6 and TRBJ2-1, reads DAGVTQSPTHLIKTRGQQVTLRCSPKSGHDTVSWYQQALGQGPQFIFQYYEEEERQRGNFPDRFSGHQFPNYSSELNVNALLLGDSALYLCASSWGGRRSSSYNEQFFGPGTRLTVL.

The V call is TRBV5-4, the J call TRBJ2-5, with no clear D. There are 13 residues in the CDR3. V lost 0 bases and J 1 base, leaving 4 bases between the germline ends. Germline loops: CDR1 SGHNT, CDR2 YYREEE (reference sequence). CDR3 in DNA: TGTGCCAGCAGCTTGGCACTCCAAGAGACCCAGTACTTC. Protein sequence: CASSLALQETQYF.